This TCR beta chain was identified in a study of T cells in localized non-small cell lung cancer (TCRdb year 2020). With regard to the full study: The study examined T cell repertoires in a few hundred patients with early-stage NSCLC and compared tumors with uninvolved tumor-adjacent lungs. All 240 or so NSCLC patients in the cohort were treatment-naive and had localized lung tumors that were resected. NSCLC patients had a mean age of around 61 years, and 120 to 150 were male and nearly 110 female. Study-level results and caveats: Because multi-region sequencing of the tumors was not done, intratumor heterogeneity could not be ruled out. Uninvolved tumor-adjacent lung showed the highest T cell clonality, higher than tumor, which suggests more focused antigenic responses in the uninvolved tumor-adjacent lung. A median of approximately 53 of the top 100 tumor clones turned up in the paired uninvolved adjacent lung, and 28 of those clones also ranked among the top 100 of that same adjacent lung. Higher blood T cell density associated with longer overall survival, while higher adjacent-lung clonality associated with shorter survival. Since the design was exploratory, TCR variables were selected using unadjusted p-values with no false-discovery rate correction.

The CDR3 spans 13 residues, from the cysteine through the phenylalanine. The sequence is cut down to CDR3 DNA, 39 bases in frame from base 1. Trimming takes 0 bases from V and 6 bases from J, and the germline ends sit 9 bases apart. CDR1 and CDR2, looked up from the germline V gene, are SGHRS and YFSETQ. The immunoSEQ Assay was used to sequence TCR beta CDR3 regions from DNA. The published analysis was carried out like this. T cell density was computed as TCR beta template counts normalized to usable DNA estimated by amplifying housekeeping genes. The preseqR package was used to estimate richness by extrapolating to 400,000 templates for PBMC samples and to 120,000 templates for tissue samples. Clonality was defined by subtracting Pielou's evenness from one. Tissue-enriched TCRs were identified through differential abundance testing performed on productive amino-acid clonotypes, with a minimum total count of 5 and an alpha of 0.1. The Jaccard Index and the Morisita Overlap Index were used to measure repertoire overlap between compartments. GLIPH grouped TCR beta CDR3s together with public tetramer-defined viral CDR3s, and a viral motif had to include at least three viral sequences and show V-gene enrichment. TCRdb's version of the immuneACCESS table is confined to in-frame rearrangements and falls short of the full clone set. An unresolved V gene accounts for under half of the shortfall where checked; the remainder is of unknown origin. The DNA was the basis for D and trimming; V, J and clone size are from that table. The sample has around 25,000 clones on record, 92% of them singletons. The ten most abundant clones make up about 16% of the sample.

As for this clone: This receptor's antigen is unknown. Within one base of it there is no much larger clone, and no base qualities were kept.

At diagnosis, peripheral blood, uninvolved tumor-adjacent lung and tumor were collected and stored as a combination of fresh-frozen and FFPE material. For TCR repertoire profiling, the blood samples were analyzed as peripheral blood mononuclear cells. The sequenced sample was peripheral blood, obtained before any cancer treatment. This chain joins TRBV5-1 to TRBJ1-1; too little of a D gene remains to name it. The sequence was collected from a man aged 40-75 years with stage III squamous cell lung carcinoma. This receptor carries the CDR3 CASSLGAAAEAFF. In nucleotides, the sequence is TGCGCCAGCAGCTTGGGTGCAGCTGCTGAAGCTTTCTTT.